The 19 T cell receptor beta chains presented below share a single source sample, sequenced in a study of blood T cell repertoires in COVID-19. Assay: immunoSEQ multiplex PCR; the TCRdb copy retains only in-frame clones and omits some. Of some 240,000 clones listed, nearly 90% are singletons. The sample comprised peripheral blood. The receptors were gathered from a woman aged 55-70 years with COVID-19, enrolled during active disease.

The J gene is TRBJ1-5, the V gene TRBV12-3 or TRBV12-4; the D gene is possibly TRBD1 (6 bases). Trimming removed 5 bases at V and 1 base at J, with 6 bases between. CDR3 length equals 13 residues. The CDR3 coding sequence is TGTGCCAGCAGTACAGGGAGCAATCAGCCCCAGCATTTT. Translating it yields CASSTGSNQPQHF.

The rearrangement uses TRBV18 and TRBJ1-5; D uncertain. The germline V gene encodes CDR1 KGHSH and CDR2 LQKENI. Trimming removed 6 bases at V and 3 bases at J, with 12 bases between. CDR3 size: 14 residues. CDR3 loop: CASSPSGFNQPQHF. The CDR3 region has the DNA TGTGCCAGCTCCCCCTCGGGATTCAATCAGCCCCAGCATTTT.

A single count supports this clone. The rearrangement links TRBV20-1 to TRBJ2-1; D is undetermined. Per germline, CDR1 DFQATT and CDR2 SNEGSKA (reference sequence). The CDR3 contains 11 residues. V gave up 6 bases and J gave up 10 bases, with 13 bases separating them. This chain's CDR3 is CSAHAGEEQFF. Here the CDR3 DNA reads TGCAGTGCACACGCAGGTGAAGAGCAGTTCTTC.

The V and J genes are TRBV4-2 and TRBJ1-6; tentative D call: TRBD1 (6 bases). The V end lost 1 base, the J end lost 4 bases, and 14 bases lay between the germline ends. Germline CDR1 and CDR2: LGHNA and YNFKEQ. The CDR3 is 17 amino acids. As DNA, the CDR3 is TGTGCCAGCAGCCAAGTGGGGGCAGGGGTGTATAATTCACCCCTCCACTTT. Translating it yields CASSQVGAGVYNSPLHF.

The chain has TRBV3-1 (or the pseudogene TRBV3-2) and TRBJ1-1; 8 nucleotides match TRBD1. V lost 4 bases and J lost 5; bases outside the gene matches: 15. CDR3 size: 17 residues. Germline loops: CDR1 LGHDT, CDR2 YNNKEL (reference sequence). The CDR3 nucleotides are TGTGCCAGCAGCCCCTTACCACTACAGGGGGGATGGACTGAAGCTTTCTTT. This gives the protein CASSPLPLQGGWTEAFF.

The chain recombines TRBV9 with TRBJ2-7; 7 bases are a match to TRBD1. The CDR3 runs 14 residues. Germline lookup yields CDR1 SGDLS and CDR2 YYNGEE. The ends lost 4 bases at V and 2 bases at J; junction bases unmatched: 6. The CDR3 loop is CASSPRDSAYEQYF. DNA for the CDR3: TGTGCCAGCAGCCCAAGGGACAGTGCCTACGAGCAGTACTTC. The whole variable domain, remainder taken from reference TRBV9 and TRBJ2-7, is DSGVTQTPKHLITATGQRVTLRCSPRSGDLSVYWYQQSLDQGLQFLIQYYNGEERAKGNILERFSAQQFPDLHSELNLSSLELGDSALYFCASSPRDSAYEQYFGPGTRLTVT.

Written as DNA, the CDR3 is TGTGCCAGCAGCCCACAGGGGACCAAGACCCAGTACTTC. This gives the protein CASSPQGTKTQYF. The chain recombines TRBV6-5 with TRBJ2-5, with 7 bases lining up with TRBD1. CDR3 length: 13 residues. Germline V gene data show CDR1 as MNHEY and CDR2 as SVGAGI. J gave up 6 bases and V 6 bases, and 7 bases lay outside the gene matches.

The rearrangement joins TRBV7-2 to TRBJ2-1, with 10 bases lining up with TRBD2. The germline gives CDR1 SGHTA, CDR2 FQGNSA. V lost 2 bases, J lost 6 bases, and 7 bases stayed unmatched. The CDR3 contains 16 residues. Here the CDR3 reads CASSLMGLASGNEQFF. CDR3 in DNA: TGTGCCAGCAGCTTAATGGGACTAGCGAGTGGCAATGAGCAGTTCTTC.

This clone appeared a single time. V usage is TRBV4-3 and J usage is TRBJ2-3; D is perhaps TRBD1 (5 bases). V shed 4 bases and J shed 2 bases, with 10 bases lying between them. Germline V lookup: CDR1 LGHNA, CDR2 YSLEER. The CDR3 consists of 14 residues. CDR3 bases: TGCGCCAGCAGCCGGGGCAAGGACACAGATACGCAGTATTTT. Encoded protein: CASSRGKDTDTQYF.

The gene calls are TRBV27 and TRBJ1-4; 10 bases are a match to TRBD1. V lost 0 bases, J lost 8 bases, and 6 bases stayed unmatched. The CDR3 contains 16 residues. CDR1 and CDR2 (germline): MNHEY, SMNVEV (reference sequence). CDR3 coding DNA: TGTGCCAGCAGTTTATCGATTTGGGGACAGGGGGAAAAACTGTTTTTT. Its protein is CASSLSIWGQGEKLFF. The variable domain in full, with the rest retrieved from reference TRBV27 and TRBJ1-4, is EAQVTQNPRYLITVTGKKLTVTCSQNMNHEYMSWYRQDPGLGLRQIYYSMNVEVTDKGDVPEGYKVSRKEKRNFPLILESPSPNQTSLYFCASSLSIWGQGEKLFFGSGTQLSVL.

CDR3 in amino acids: CASYMGQGNTEAFF. CDR3 coding DNA: TGTGCCAGTTATATGGGACAGGGGAACACTGAAGCTTTCTTT. J is TRBJ1-1 and V is TRBV19; 9 bases map to TRBD1. CDR1 and CDR2 from the germline V gene are LNHDA and SQIVND (reference sequence). V shed 8 bases, J shed 1 base, and the junction held 5 bases outside the gene matches. The CDR3 has 14 amino acids.

The chain joins TRBV7-3 to TRBJ2-3; TRBD2 agrees at 9 bases. This CDR3 contains 15 residues. Germline V gives CDR1 SGHTA, CDR2 FQGTGA. The trim removed 5 bases at V and 6 bases at J, leaving 9 bases unmatched. Here the CDR3 reads CASSRRGGASDTQYF. Written as DNA, the CDR3 is TGTGCCAGCAGCCGCCGCGGGGGGGCTTCGGATACGCAGTATTTT.

This chain joins TRBV5-4 and TRBJ2-5, with 8 nucleotides matching TRBD2. V lost 1 base, J lost 3 bases, and 2 bases stayed unmatched. CDR3 length: 14 residues. Germline values: CDR1 SGHNT, CDR2 YYREEE (reference sequence). This chain's CDR3 is CASSLFGGEETQYF. The CDR3 nucleotides are TGTGCCAGCAGCTTGTTCGGGGGGGAAGAGACCCAGTACTTC. Combining the CDR3 with reference TRBV5-4 and TRBJ2-5 gives the whole variable domain ETGVTQSPTHLIKTRGQQVTLRCSSQSGHNTVSWYQQALGQGPQFIFQYYREEENGRGNFPPRFSGLQFPNYSSELNVNALELDDSALYLCASSLFGGEETQYFGPGTRLLVL.

The rearrangement joins TRBV15 to TRBJ2-7; D not certain. Trimming took 3 bases from V and 3 from J, leaving 12 bases between them. Germline CDR1 and CDR2: LNHNV and YYDKDF (reference sequence). This CDR3 is 14 amino acids long. The CDR3 DNA sequence: TGTGCCACCAGCAGCATAGACACCTACTACGAGCAGTACTTC. Translating it yields CATSSIDTYYEQYF.

The chain is built from TRBV29-1 and TRBJ1-1, with 10 bases that match TRBD1. The CDR3 is made up of 13 amino acids. V lost 4 bases and J lost 7; bases outside the gene matches: 6. The germline CDR1 and CDR2 sequences are SQVTM and ANQGSEA. The CDR3: CSVAETGGFEAFF. Written as DNA, the CDR3 is TGCAGCGTTGCAGAGACAGGGGGCTTTGAAGCTTTCTTT.

The chain has TRBV20-1 and TRBJ1-5, with D uncertain. The CDR3 is 12 residues long. V was trimmed by 3 bases and J by 6 bases, leaving 9 bases between them. CDR1 is DFQATT and CDR2 is SNEGSKA in the germline V gene (reference sequence). The CDR3 here is CSASKGGQPQHF. The CDR3 DNA follows: TGCAGTGCTAGTAAGGGAGGTCAGCCCCAGCATTTT.

The gene calls are TRBV5-1 and TRBJ2-7; 14 bases fit TRBD2. Trimming at V came to 1 base and at J to 2 bases, leaving 14 bases not matched to a gene. The CDR3 covers 20 residues. CDR1 and CDR2 (germline): SGHRS, YFSETQ. The CDR3: CASSLILAPGLAGGPYEQYF. The CDR3 nucleotides are TGCGCCAGCAGCTTGATCCTTGCGCCAGGACTAGCGGGGGGACCCTACGAGCAGTACTTC.

The chain uses TRBV4-1 and TRBJ2-1; 10 nucleotides match TRBD2. Germline V gene lookup returns CDR1 MGHRA and CDR2 YSYEKL. The CDR3 extends over 17 amino acids. The junction had 12 bases not matched to a gene; V was cut back by 3 bases and J by 7 bases. CDR3 sequence (DNA): TGCGCCAGCAGCCAGGCCCGACCGGGACTAGCGTCAAATGAGCAGTTCTTC. Protein product: CASSQARPGLASNEQFF.

The chain uses TRBV6-2 or TRBV6-3 and TRBJ1-2; TRBD1 is a possible D gene (5 bases). V lost 2 bases, J lost 3 bases, and 10 bases lay in between. The CDR3 extends over 14 amino acids. Per the germline V gene, CDR1 is MNHEY and CDR2 is SVGEGT. The DNA of the CDR3 is TGTGCCAGCAGTTACCTACGGGGGGACTATGGCTACACCTTC. Translation: CASSYLRGDYGYTF.